These 28 T cell receptor beta chains were sequenced from one sample in a study of T cell changes during pregnancy in multiple sclerosis. TCRdb's table, derived via immunoSEQ multiplex PCR, lists solely in-frame clones and lacks some. In the table there are tens of thousands of clones, around nine tenths of which are singletons. The input for sequencing was CD4+ T cells from peripheral blood mononuclear cells, taken before pregnancy. These receptors all come from a female donor with multiple sclerosis, enrolled in a pregnancy study.

The chain recombines TRBV2 with TRBJ2-1, with unresolved D. Trimming removed 6 bases from V and 4 bases from J, with 10 bases in between. CDR1 is SNHLY and CDR2 is FYNNEI in the germline V gene. CDR3 length: 13 amino acids. The CDR3 protein is CASRFGLYNEQFF. The DNA of the CDR3 is TGTGCCAGCAGGTTCGGGTTATACAATGAGCAGTTCTTC.

The chain employs TRBV5-1 and TRBJ2-2; D remains ambiguous. This CDR3 comprises 15 residues. Germline V gives CDR1 SGHRS, CDR2 YFSETQ. V was trimmed by 0 bases and J by 3 bases, leaving 9 bases between them. The CDR3 loop reads CASSLVFGYTGELFF. In DNA form, the CDR3 reads TGCGCCAGCAGCTTGGTTTTCGGTTACACCGGGGAGCTGTTTTTT.

V is TRBV29-1 and J is TRBJ2-1, with 9 bases fitting TRBD2. Germline CDR1 reads SQVTM; CDR2 reads ANQGSEA. Trimming cost V 0 bases and J 13 bases; bases outside gene matches: 4. CDR3 length: 12 amino acids. The CDR3, as DNA: TGCAGCGTTGAAGATGGGCGGGAGGGACAGTTCTTC. This translates into CSVEDGREGQFF.

This clone was seen a single time. The V call is TRBV9, the J call TRBJ2-3; 9 nucleotides match TRBD2. Germline CDR1 and CDR2: SGDLS and YYNGEE. CDR3 length: 16 amino acids. With V trimmed by 4 bases and J by 3 bases, 9 bases remained unmatched. CDR3 in DNA: TGTGCCAGCAGCAAAGGGGGGCTAGCGGGGACAGATACGCAGTATTTT. As protein: CASSKGGLAGTDTQYF.

The chain employs TRBV9 and TRBJ1-2; 11 bases are shared with TRBD1. CDR3 size: 16 residues. Germline trimming cut 0 bases from V and 7 bases from J; bases unmatched to any gene: 8. Germline CDR1 and CDR2: SGDLS and YYNGEE. This CDR3 reads CASSVDPQDRGLGYTF. The CDR3, as DNA: TGTGCCAGCAGCGTAGACCCACAGGACAGGGGGCTTGGCTACACCTTC.

This chain connects TRBV9 to TRBJ2-2; D is possibly TRBD1 (6 bases). The CDR3 contains 16 residues. V was trimmed by 3 bases and J by 5 bases, leaving 17 bases between them. CDR1 and CDR2 (germline): SGDLS, YYNGEE. CDR3 nucleotides: TGTGCCAGCAGCGAACAGGGTGGGGTTTATACCGGGGAGCTGTTTTTT. Its translation is CASSEQGGVYTGELFF.

The J gene is TRBJ2-1, the V gene TRBV29-1, with a possible D match to TRBD1 (6 bases). The V gene's germline CDR1 is SQVTM and CDR2 ANQGSEA. The germline V and J ends were trimmed by 7 bases and 10 bases, with 11 bases remaining between them. CDR3 size: 10 residues. The CDR3: CSGGTSEQFF. The CDR3 region has the DNA TGCAGCGGTGGGACATCCGAGCAGTTCTTC.

The V and J genes are TRBV27 and TRBJ1-1; no clear D. Germline values: CDR1 MNHEY, CDR2 SMNVEV (reference sequence). V dropped 2 bases and J dropped 6 bases, with 13 bases sitting between them. The CDR3 length is 14 residues. In DNA, the CDR3 is TGTGCCAGCAGTTTAAGAAGACTGAGTGCTGAAGCTTTCTTT. This codes for CASSLRRLSAEAFF.

The chain uses TRBV5-1 and TRBJ2-7; 11 bases map to TRBD2. CDR3 size: 18 residues. Looked up from germline, CDR1 is SGHRS and CDR2 is YFSETQ. After removal of 5 bases from V and 1 base from J, the junction contained 14 bases not matched to a gene. The CDR3 DNA sequence: TGCGCCAGCAGTCGTCAGCTAGCGGGAGGTACTTATTCCTACGAGCAGTACTTC. This translates into CASSRQLAGGTYSYEQYF.

This clone was seen a single time. The chain uses TRBV4-1 and TRBJ1-4; tentatively, D is TRBD1 (6 bases). Germline lookup yields CDR1 MGHRA and CDR2 YSYEKL. The V end lost 3 bases, the J end lost 4 bases, and 18 bases lay between the germline ends. The CDR3 covers 17 residues. Written as DNA, the CDR3 is TGCGCCAGCAGCCAGACTCAGGGGCGGACCTTTAATGAAAAACTGTTTTTT. Translation gives CASSQTQGRTFNEKLFF.

The chain joins TRBV7-2 to TRBJ2-1, with TRBD2 identical over 12 bases. Germline lookup yields CDR1 SGHTA and CDR2 FQGNSA. CDR3 length equals 18 residues. J gave up 1 base and V 4 bases, and 8 bases lay outside the gene matches. CDR3 region: CASSSAWTSGVSYNEQFF. CDR3 nucleotides: TGTGCCAGCAGCTCGGCCTGGACTAGCGGGGTATCCTACAATGAGCAGTTCTTC.

The chain uses TRBV15 and TRBJ2-7, with 8 bases matching TRBD2. The germline CDR1 and CDR2 sequences are LNHNV and YYDKDF (reference sequence). V lost 0 bases and J lost 0; bases outside the gene matches: 4. This CDR3 contains 16 residues. In DNA form, the CDR3 reads TGTGCCACCAGCAGAGATAAGACTAGCGTCTCCTACGAGCAGTACTTC. Translated: CATSRDKTSVSYEQYF.

The rearrangement joins TRBV30 to TRBJ2-5, with 8 positions matching TRBD2. This CDR3 has 13 amino acids. CDR1 and CDR2 (germline): GTSNPN, SVGIG (reference sequence). The junction had 6 bases not matched to a gene; V was cut back by 8 bases and J by 1 base. DNA of the CDR3: TGTGCCGGTAGCGGGATTTCCCAAGAGACCCAGTACTTC. Encoded protein: CAGSGISQETQYF.

The chain employs TRBV5-1 and TRBJ1-2; unclear D gene. CDR3 length equals 15 residues. Per the germline V gene, CDR1 is SGHRS and CDR2 is YFSETQ. Trimming stripped 0 bases from V and 8 bases from J, with 17 bases between. The CDR3 DNA reads TGCGCCAGCAGCTTGGGACGGGGTCGACCGTTCGGCTACACCTTC. This encodes CASSLGRGRPFGYTF.

The genes are TRBV13 and TRBJ1-6; TRBD1 matches 8 bases. J gave up 10 bases and V 5 bases, and 7 bases lay outside the gene matches. The CDR3 totals 14 residues. Germline V CDR1 and CDR2: PRHDT, FYEKMQ (reference sequence). The CDR3 here is CASSTRTGNSPLHF. CDR3 in DNA: TGTGCCAGCAGCACCAGGACAGGGAACTCACCCCTCCACTTT. The variable domain in full, completed from reference TRBV13 and TRBJ1-6, reads AAGVIQSPRHLIKEKRETATLKCYPIPRHDTVYWYQQGPGQDPQFLISFYEKMQSDKGSIPDRFSAQQFSDYHSELNMSSLELGDSALYFCASSTRTGNSPLHFGNGTRLTVT.

The chain has TRBV5-1 and TRBJ2-3, with D maybe TRBD2 (6 bases). Deletions cut 4 bases from V and 4 bases from J, with 10 bases between. The germline CDR1 and CDR2 sequences are SGHRS and YFSETQ. This CDR3 contains 13 residues. The CDR3 region has the DNA TGCGCCAGCAGCCCCGGGACTGCAGATACGCAGTATTTT. Residues: CASSPGTADTQYF.

As to this clone: This same CDR3 is encoded by further DNA sequences in the sample. This sequence joins TRBV28 and TRBJ1-1; D not resolved. This CDR3 spans 14 amino acids. V gave up 2 bases and J gave up 11 bases, with 18 bases separating them. Germline V lookup: CDR1 MDHEN, CDR2 SYDVKM. The CDR3 loop is CASSLGGPEKHAFF. CDR3 sequence (DNA): TGTGCCAGCAGTTTAGGCGGCCCCGAAAAACACGCTTTCTTT.

The chain combines TRBV10-3 with TRBJ1-1; D possibly corresponds to TRBD1 (6 bases). Germline V gene data show CDR1 as ENHRY and CDR2 as SYGVKD. The ends were cut back, 10 bases at V and 0 bases at J, with 12 bases in the middle. The CDR3 contains 13 residues. DNA for the CDR3: TGTGCCACCTCAGGGGATTTGAACACTGAAGCTTTCTTT. Encoded protein: CATSGDLNTEAFF.

This clone was observed once. This chain connects TRBV11-3 to TRBJ2-1; D unresolved. The V gene lost 8 bases and the J gene lost 12 bases, with 17 bases spanning the gap. Germline V gene sequence: CDR1 SGHNT, CDR2 YENEEA. The CDR3 runs to 12 residues. The CDR3 DNA follows: TGTGCCAGCCGCCCCCAGTACCCGGGGCAGTTCTTC. Its protein product is CASRPQYPGQFF.

The chain combines TRBV13 with TRBJ2-3; 7 nucleotides line up with TRBD2. Germline V CDR1 and CDR2: PRHDT, FYEKMQ (reference sequence). The CDR3 covers 14 residues. Trimming removed 4 bases from V and 4 bases from J; junction bases left unmatched: 5. The DNA for the CDR3 is TGTGCCAGCAGCTCCTCGCTAGCGGCAGATACGCAGTATTTT. Amino acid sequence: CASSSSLAADTQYF.

V gene TRBV6-6 combines with J gene TRBJ2-7, with 7 bases fitting TRBD2. Germline CDR1 is MNHNY and CDR2 is SVGAGI (reference sequence). This CDR3 contains 14 residues. The ends lost 6 bases at V and 0 bases at J; junction bases unmatched: 5. CDR3 sequence: CASRERESSYEQYF. CDR3 in DNA: TGTGCCAGCAGGGAGCGGGAATCCTCCTACGAGCAGTACTTC.

The gene calls are TRBV19 and TRBJ1-5; TRBD1 agrees at 9 bases. After removal of 5 bases from V and 2 bases from J, the junction contained 10 bases not matched to a gene. Germline CDR1 reads LNHDA; CDR2 reads SQIVND (reference sequence). This CDR3 spans 17 amino acids. The CDR3 here is CASSARTGAWGNQPQHF. CDR3 DNA sequence: TGTGCCAGTAGTGCCAGGACAGGGGCCTGGGGCAATCAGCCCCAGCATTTT.

V gene TRBV14 combines with J gene TRBJ2-5; tentatively, D is TRBD1 (5 bases). V lost 5 bases, J lost 2 bases, and 18 bases lay in between. The CDR3 consists of 16 residues. CDR1 and CDR2 (germline): SGHDN, FVKESK. In nucleotides, the CDR3 is TGTGCCAGCAGCTCGCTTAGGACAATCGGGCAAGAGACCCAGTACTTC. This sequence encodes CASSSLRTIGQETQYF.

The rearrangement joins TRBV7-8 to TRBJ2-2; TRBD2 aligns across 7 bases. CDR1 and CDR2 from the germline V gene are SGHVS and FQNEAQ. The ends lost 5 bases at V and 5 bases at J; junction bases unmatched: 11. The CDR3 loop spans 16 amino acids. In DNA, the CDR3 is TGTGCCAGCAGCCTCCAGCCCAGAGCGGGGACCGGGGAGCTGTTTTTT. Translation: CASSLQPRAGTGELFF. Complete variable domain (other parts from reference TRBV7-8 and TRBJ2-2): GAGVSQSPRYKVAKRGQDVALRCDPISGHVSLFWYQQALGQGPEFLTYFQNEAQLDKSGLPSDRFFAERPEGSVSTLKIQRTQQEDSAVYLCASSLQPRAGTGELFFGEGSRLTVL.

The rearrangement links TRBV6-5 to TRBJ1-1; D not resolved. V dropped 2 bases and J dropped 5 bases, with 12 bases sitting between them. CDR1 MNHEY and CDR2 SVGAGI come from the germline V gene. This CDR3 comprises 14 residues. CDR3 coding DNA: TGTGCCAGCAGTTACCCGGGTTCTGGTACTGAAGCTTTCTTT. This sequence encodes CASSYPGSGTEAFF.

V gene TRBV2 combines with J gene TRBJ1-2, with D uncertain. The CDR3 contains 15 residues. V was clipped by 5 bases and J by 0 bases, with 13 bases between them. Germline CDR1 and CDR2: SNHLY and FYNNEI. CDR3 bases: TGTGCCAGCAGTCTTGACGGGATAGCTAACTATGGCTACACCTTC. Translating it yields CASSLDGIANYGYTF.

CDR3 coding DNA: TGTGCCAGCAGGTATGACAGGGGCTCCTACAATGAGCAGTTCTTC. Translation: CASRYDRGSYNEQFF. This rearrangement joins TRBV5-6 to TRBJ2-1, with 8 bases lining up with TRBD1. Germline V gene lookup returns CDR1 SGHDT and CDR2 YYEEEE. The CDR3 consists of 15 residues. V was pared by 5 bases and J by 0 bases, with 4 bases of the junction left unmatched.

This clone is a singleton in its sample. V gene TRBV18 combines with J gene TRBJ1-5, with TRBD1 matching over 9 bases. The CDR3 loop spans 15 amino acids. The germline V gene encodes CDR1 KGHSH and CDR2 LQKENI. V lost 3 bases, J lost 5 bases, and 5 bases stayed unmatched. In DNA form, the CDR3 reads TGTGCCAGCTCACCGGGACAGGGTACGGATCAGCCCCAGCATTTT. It codes for CASSPGQGTDQPQHF.